The next 25 T cell receptor beta chains were all read from a single sample in a study of molecular identifiers for immune sequencing clone quantification. TCRdb recomputed calls from the PCR reads with MiXCR, one row per CDR3 protein. The sample has fewer than 350,000 distinct CDR3 sequences; about 20% are singletons. The sample was naive CD8+ T cells from blood, with Jurkat cell RNA spiked in. Described subset: FACS-sorted CD8+CD4-CCR7+CD45RA+ naive T cells. The receptors here all came from a human donor in good health. Some libraries in this study had Jurkat cell RNA spiked in.

This clonotype came up a few times. This sequence joins TRBV3-1 and TRBJ2-5; 14 bases fit TRBD2. The V segment lost 6 bases and the J segment 5 bases; nucleotides outside the gene matches: 11. This CDR3 has 17 residues. The germline gives CDR1 LGHDT, CDR2 YNNKEL (reference sequence). CDR3: CASRHTGTSGGGETQYF. CDR3 nucleotides: TGTGCCAGCAGGCATACCGGGACTAGCGGGGGCGGGGAGACCCAGTACTTC.

At least ten counts were recorded for this clonotype. This chain links TRBV7-8 with TRBJ2-7; 15 bases are shared with TRBD2. The junction had 6 bases not matched to a gene; V was cut back by 5 bases and J by 1 base. Germline V gene lookup returns CDR1 SGHVS and CDR2 FQNEAQ. The length of the CDR3 is 17 residues. This CDR3 reads CASSTGTSGGISYEQYF. Here the CDR3 DNA reads TGTGCCAGCAGCACCGGGACTAGCGGGGGGATTTCCTACGAGCAGTACTTC.

The chain joins TRBV20-1 to TRBJ2-1; D is unclear. Germline CDR1 reads DFQATT; CDR2 reads SNEGSKA (reference sequence). Trimming left V 5 bases short and J 0 bases short, with 11 bases between. The CDR3 totals 14 residues. CDR3 sequence (DNA): TGCAGTGCTGGTCCCTCAAACTCCTACAATGAGCAGTTCTTC. Amino acids: CSAGPSNSYNEQFF.

The V and J genes are TRBV29-1 and TRBJ1-1; no clear D gene. The V end lost 7 bases, the J end lost 5 bases, and 14 bases lay between the germline ends. The germline gives CDR1 SQVTM, CDR2 ANQGSEA. The CDR3 totals 12 residues. CDR3 loop: CSAVVFGTEAFF. The CDR3 DNA is TGCAGCGCTGTTGTTTTTGGGACTGAAGCTTTCTTT.

Of note for this clonotype: A much bigger clone sits one base away, suggesting this may be a read error. The CDR3 DNA reads as TGTGCCAGCAGTTACTTAACTGGTCCTCCAGAGTTCTTC. It codes for CASSYLTGPPEFF. V and J are TRBV6-2 or TRBV6-3 and TRBJ2-1, with D uncertain. The CDR3 sequence is 13 residues long. Trimming took off 1 base at V and 14 bases at J, with 15 bases between the two ends. CDR1 MNHEY and CDR2 SVGEGT come from the germline V gene.

This chain connects TRBV5-8 to TRBJ2-3; 9 bases map to TRBD1. Per germline, CDR1 SGHTS and CDR2 YDEGEE. CDR3 length equals 17 residues. The V gene end was trimmed by 3 bases and the J gene end by 6 bases; junction bases not matched to a gene: 14. The CDR3 loop reads CASSSVPGTGSLDTQYF. The CDR3 nucleotides read TGTGCCAGCAGCTCGGTACCCGGGACAGGGTCGCTGGATACGCAGTATTTT. Full variable domain (rest looked up from reference TRBV5-8 and TRBJ2-3): EAGVTQSPTHLIKTRGQQATLRCSPISGHTSVYWYQQALGLGLQFLLWYDEGEERNRGNFPPRFSGRQFPNYSSELNVNALELEDSALYLCASSSVPGTGSLDTQYFGPGTRLTVL.

Note on this clonotype: Given a much more abundant clone one base away, this may be a read error. The chain has TRBV24-1 and TRBJ2-2; tentatively, D is TRBD1 (5 bases). The CDR3 is 14 amino acids. Between the trimmed V and J ends, which lost 6 bases and 4 bases, there was a span of 11 bases. Germline CDR1 reads KGHDR; CDR2 reads SFDVKD. The CDR3 spells CATSTTASTGELFF. The CDR3 nucleotides read TGTGCCACCAGTACGACAGCGAGCACCGGGGAGCTGTTTTTT.

Comment on this clonotype: A much larger clone lies a single base off, so this may be a read error. V usage is TRBV6-5 and J usage is TRBJ2-7, with 7 bases matching TRBD2. The germline gives CDR1 MNHEY, CDR2 SVGAGI. This CDR3 comprises 14 residues. J gave up 5 bases and V 1 base, and 5 bases lay outside the gene matches. CDR3 sequence: CASSYWGGAHEQYF. The CDR3 nucleotides read TGTGCCAGCAGTTACTGGGGAGGGGCCCACGAGCAGTACTTC.

This clonotype was recorded many times. This chain connects TRBV12-3 or TRBV12-4 to TRBJ1-1; no firm D call. Trimming pared 3 bases from V and 5 bases from J, leaving 7 bases between. The CDR3 is 12 amino acids. CDR3 amino acids: CASSFYGTEAFF. In DNA, the CDR3 is TGTGCCAGCAGTTTCTACGGGACTGAAGCTTTCTTT.

This clonotype was observed many times. The chain carries TRBV11-2 and TRBJ2-7; D may be TRBD1 or TRBD2 (6 bases each). Deletions cut 5 bases from V and 3 bases from J, with 17 bases between. CDR3 length: 15 amino acids. Germline CDR1 reads SGHAT; CDR2 reads FQNNGV. CDR3 coding DNA: TGTGCCAGCAGCCCACGTTCGGGGGCCCACTACGAGCAGTACTTC. Translation gives CASSPRSGAHYEQYF.

This clonotype showed up many times. The rearrangement joins TRBV4-3 to TRBJ2-5; no reliable D call. In germline, CDR1 is LGHNA, CDR2 YSLEER. Trimming cost V 5 bases and J 3 bases, with 10 bases left between them. The CDR3 spans 13 residues. The CDR3 DNA reads as TGCGCCAGCAGCAACAGTAGGGAAGAGACCCAGTACTTC. Translated, it gives CASSNSREETQYF.

The chain employs TRBV19 and TRBJ2-1, with 9 bases identical to TRBD2. Trimming cost V 4 bases and J 6 bases; bases outside gene matches: 4. The CDR3 is 14 amino acids. The germline V gene has CDR1 LNHDA and CDR2 SQIVND (reference sequence). The CDR3 here is CASSSGGAINEQFF. The CDR3 region has the DNA TGTGCCAGTAGTAGCGGGGGGGCCATCAATGAGCAGTTCTTC. The whole variable domain, filled in from reference TRBV19 and TRBJ2-1, reads DGGITQSPKYLFRKEGQNVTLSCEQNLNHDAMYWYRQDPGQGLRLIYYSQIVNDFQKGDIAEGYSVSREKKESFPLTVTSAQKNPTAFYLCASSSGGAINEQFFGPGTRLTVL.

This rearrangement joins TRBV24-1 to TRBJ2-3, with TRBD2 matching over 13 bases. Trimming removed 9 bases from V and 0 bases from J; junction bases left unmatched: 8. Germline V gives CDR1 KGHDR, CDR2 SFDVKD. CDR3 length equals 17 residues. The CDR3 sequence is CATEGTSGATSTDTQYF. As DNA, the CDR3 is TGTGCCACCGAGGGGACTAGCGGGGCTACTAGCACAGATACGCAGTATTTT.

In this sample, this clonotype turned up a few times. A single base separates this from a much larger clone, so it may be a read error. A read error is likely, as this CDR3 ends without the conserved phenylalanine or tryptophan. The CDR3 DNA reads as TGTGCCTGGACAGGGGGGCAAGGAAACACCATATATCTT. It yields the protein CAWTGGQGNTIYL. J is TRBJ1-3 and V is TRBV30; 7 bases match TRBD1. The CDR3 is 13 residues long. Germline-derived CDR1 and CDR2 are GTSNPN and SVGIG (reference sequence). J was trimmed by 4 bases and V by 4 bases; bases with no gene match: 4.

This clonotype was observed at least ten times. This CDR3 is CASSRGGQGKSGANVLTF. The CDR3 region has the DNA TGTGCCAGCAGCCGTGGGGGACAGGGAAAGTCTGGGGCCAACGTCCTGACTTTC. The chain has TRBV7-3 and TRBJ2-6; 9 bases are shared with TRBD1. The CDR3 length is 18 residues. The germline V gene encodes CDR1 SGHTA and CDR2 FQGTGA. J lost 1 base, V lost 5 bases, and 9 bases had no gene match.

This clonotype was observed at least ten times. The rearrangement joins TRBV28 to TRBJ2-7, with 7 bases fitting TRBD1. The CDR3 is 16 residues long. V shed 2 bases and J 2 bases; nucleotides not matched to a gene: 9. Germline-derived CDR1 and CDR2 are MDHEN and SYDVKM. The CDR3 nucleotides are TGTGCCAGCAGTTTAGCCCAAACGACAGGGCCCTACGAGCAGTACTTC. Protein: CASSLAQTTGPYEQYF.

This clonotype occurred many times. The chain couples TRBV7-8 to TRBJ1-5; weak D call: TRBD1 (6 bases). The CDR3 is made up of 16 amino acids. The V end was cut by 3 bases, the J end by 5 bases, with 17 bases between. Germline V gene sequence: CDR1 SGHVS, CDR2 FQNEAQ. CDR3: CASSLDEQGPDQPQHF. The CDR3 DNA follows: TGTGCCAGCAGCTTGGACGAACAGGGTCCCGATCAGCCCCAGCATTTT.

This clonotype was seen only a few times. The chain links TRBV5-3 to TRBJ2-7, with 7 bases that match TRBD2. TRBV5-3 is an ORF for which the function is uncertain. V lost 8 bases to trimming and J lost 0 bases; unmatched junction nucleotides: 5. This CDR3 has 13 residues. The DNA of the CDR3 is TGTGCCAGTGGGCGGGGGAGCTCCTACGAGCAGTACTTC. Protein: CASGRGSSYEQYF.

This clonotype was seen repeatedly, ten times or more. The genes are TRBV4-3 and TRBJ1-1; D gene uncertain. V gave up 0 bases and J gave up 8 bases, with 10 bases separating them. The germline V gene has CDR1 LGHNA and CDR2 YSLEER. CDR3 length: 13 amino acids. The CDR3 DNA reads as TGCGCCAGCAGCCAAGACGTGTCCCAAGAAGCTTTCTTT. Protein product: CASSQDVSQEAFF.

This clonotype was found many times. V gene TRBV4-3 combines with J gene TRBJ2-1; 8 positions match TRBD1. The CDR3 has 15 residues. Losses at the gene ends were 4 bases for V and 6 bases for J; bases not matched to a gene: 8. Looked up from germline, CDR1 is LGHNA and CDR2 is YSLEER. The CDR3 spells CASSLGQGRSNEQFF. The DNA for the CDR3 is TGCGCCAGCAGCCTTGGACAGGGACGATCCAATGAGCAGTTCTTC.

This clonotype came up many times. The chain carries TRBV7-9 and TRBJ2-7; no clear D. The length of the CDR3 is 11 residues. Germline assignment: CDR1 SEHNR and CDR2 FQNEAQ (reference sequence). Trimming took off 8 bases at V and 5 bases at J, with 10 bases between the two ends. CDR3 sequence reads: CASGVPHEQYF. As DNA, the CDR3 is TGTGCCAGCGGGGTCCCCCACGAGCAGTACTTC. Looking up the rest from reference TRBV7-9 and TRBJ2-7 gives the full variable domain: DTGVSQNPRHKITKRGQNVTFRCDPISEHNRLYWYRQTLGQGPEFLTYFQNEAQLEKSRLLSDRFSAERPKGSFSTLEIQRTEQGDSAMYLCASGVPHEQYFGPGTRLTVT.

This clonotype was seen at least ten times. The chain links TRBV20-1 to TRBJ2-7, with TRBD1 matching 7 bases. This CDR3 region has 15 residues. CDR1 and CDR2 (germline): DFQATT, SNEGSKA (reference sequence). V gave up 5 bases and J gave up 2 bases; unmatched junction bases: 12. CDR3 residues: CSALSGTEYPYEQYF. DNA for the CDR3: TGCAGTGCTCTCTCCGGGACAGAATACCCCTACGAGCAGTACTTC.

This clonotype was seen ten or more times. The genes are TRBV5-1 and TRBJ1-1, with 9 bases identical to TRBD1. After removal of 3 bases from V and 7 bases from J, the junction contained 7 bases not matched to a gene. Per germline, CDR1 SGHRS and CDR2 YFSETQ. The CDR3 is made up of 14 amino acids. CDR3 DNA sequence: TGCGCCAGCAGCTCGGGACAGGGTTTGGATGAAGCTTTCTTT. Translation gives CASSSGQGLDEAFF.

This clonotype was found many times. V gene TRBV27 combines with J gene TRBJ2-7; either TRBD1 or TRBD2 may fit D (6 bases each). Trimming stripped 3 bases from V and 7 bases from J, with 16 bases between. The CDR3 spans 14 residues. Per germline, CDR1 MNHEY and CDR2 SMNVEV (reference sequence). The CDR3 spells CASSFVAGAGEQYF. The CDR3 DNA reads TGTGCCAGCAGTTTCGTCGCAGGGGCGGGGGAGCAGTACTTC.

At least ten counts were recorded for this clonotype. DNA of the CDR3: TGCGCCAGCAGCTTGGCCCTTGGCAGGGAGGGTGAAAAACTGTTTTTT. Translating gives CASSLALGREGEKLFF. The chain uses TRBV5-1 and TRBJ1-4; D possibly corresponds to TRBD1 (5 bases). The CDR3 extends over 16 amino acids. Germline CDR1 and CDR2: SGHRS and YFSETQ. Trimming took off 0 bases at V and 7 bases at J, with 16 bases between the two ends.